This is a list of T cell receptor beta chains from one sample in a study of OX40 agonist ivuxolimab in advanced cancers. Method: immunoSEQ multiplex PCR; TCRdb's copy keeps in-frame clones and lacks some. This sample carries 65,000 to 75,000 clones, more than 75% of them seen once, and the ten largest clones take 0.35% to 0.5%. Source: CD4+ or CD8+ T cells sorted from blood, taken in a trial of the OX40 agonist ivuxolimab. Receptor source: an adult with an advanced solid tumor such as melanoma, head and neck, liver or kidney cancer. Each CDR3 is given with its conserved first and last residue. D genes are given only for firm matches. Size values are once, few and many counts, or a class for expanded clones, and some rows have none.

J	size	V	D	DNA	CDR3
TRBJ2-3	-	TRBV2	TRBD1	TGTGCCAGACAGGGGTCTAGCACAGATACGCAGTATTTT	CARQGSSTDTQYF
TRBJ1-3	-	TRBV9	TRBD1	TGTGCCAGCAGCGTAGGGGGACAAGGGGGCGCCTCGGGCACCATATATTTT	CASSVGGQGGASGTIYF
TRBJ1-2	-	TRBV7-9	TRBD1	TGTGCCAGCAGCCCACGACGGACAGGGGCCTATGGCTACACCTTC	CASSPRRTGAYGYTF
TRBJ1-2	-	TRBV19	TRBD1	TGTGCCAGCAAAAAGGACAGGGGAAACTATGGCTACACCTTC	CASKKDRGNYGYTF
TRBJ2-5	-	TRBV28	TRBD1	TGTGCCAGCAGAACCGGGACAGCGAGCGTAGAGACCCAGTACTTC	CASRTGTASVETQYF
TRBJ1-2	-	TRBV19	-	TGTGCCAGTAGTATAGGAGGGAAAGCTAACTATGGCTACACCTTC	CASSIGGKANYGYTF
TRBJ2-3	-	TRBV6-1	-	TGTGCCGCGAGGGGCCGATGGACAGATACGCAGTATTTT	CAARGRWTDTQYF
TRBJ2-7	-	TRBV7-2	-	TGTGCCAGCAGGGGGGACACGATGCTCTTCTCCCACGAGCAGTACTTC	CASRGDTMLFSHEQYF
TRBJ2-5	once	TRBV7-2	-	TGTGCCAGCAGCTTAGGGTTAGCCAGGTACTTC	CASSLGLARYF
TRBJ2-7	few	TRBV5-4	-	TGTGCCAGCAGCAGGGACACGACCTACGAGCAGTACTTC	CASSRDTTYEQYF
TRBJ1-2	once	TRBV18	-	TGTGCCAGCTCCCTATCAAGACAGGAGGTCTACACCTTC	CASSLSRQEVYTF
TRBJ1-6	once	TRBV28	TRBD1	TGTGCCAGCAGCCCTGACAGGGAGAATAATTCACCCCTCCACTTT	CASSPDRENNSPLHF
TRBJ1-4	-	TRBV20-1	-	TGCAGTGCTTGGGGGGAAAAACTGTTTTTT	CSAWGEKLFF
TRBJ2-3	-	TRBV19	TRBD2	TGTGCCAGTAGCCAAGGGACTAGCGGGAGGAAGGTAGATACGCAGTATTTT	CASSQGTSGRKVDTQYF
TRBJ1-5	few	TRBV28	-	TGTGCCAGCACCCAGAGCGGGGGTAGCAATCAGCCCCAGCATTTT	CASTQSGGSNQPQHF
TRBJ1-5	few	TRBV4-1	-	TGCGCCAGCAGCCAAGACGGTGGTATTGGCAATCAGCCCCAGCATTTT	CASSQDGGIGNQPQHF
TRBJ2-2	-	TRBV6-1	-	TGTGCCCTAAGGGTCGGGGGAACAAGGACCGGGGAGCTGTTTTTT	CALRVGGTRTGELFF
TRBJ1-3	-	TRBV7-5	-	TGTGCCAGCAGCCGAGGGACAGCTGGAAACACCATATATTTT	CASSRGTAGNTIYF
TRBJ1-4	few	TRBV19	TRBD1	TGTGCCAGTAGTCGACAGGGGACTGAAAAACTGTTTTTT	CASSRQGTEKLFF
TRBJ2-2	-	TRBV18	-	TGTGCCAGCGCAGGGATCTCGTCTACCGGGGAGCTGTTTTTT	CASAGISSTGELFF
TRBJ1-3	-	TRBV7-9	-	TGTGCCAGCAGCCATACGGACACCGGAAACACCATATATTTT	CASSHTDTGNTIYF
TRBJ1-4	-	TRBV11-2	TRBD1	TGTGCCAGCAGCTTCCGAGCAGGGGGAAATGAAAAACTGTTTTTT	CASSFRAGGNEKLFF
TRBJ1-3	-	TRBV7-8	-	TGTGCCAGCAGCTTAGAGAGGGGATTTGGAAACACCATATATTTT	CASSLERGFGNTIYF
TRBJ2-7	-	TRBV27	TRBD1	TGTGCCAGCAGTTTAAGGGACAGGGGGACCGAGCAGTACTTC	CASSLRDRGTEQYF
TRBJ2-7	few	TRBV7-6	TRBD1	TGTGCCAGCAGCTTAGCCGGGACAGGCGTGGACGAGCAGTACTTC	CASSLAGTGVDEQYF
TRBJ1-1	-	TRBV18	-	TGTGCCAGCTCACCCCTTGGAGCTGAAGCTTTCTTT	CASSPLGAEAFF
TRBJ2-3	few	TRBV7-9	TRBD1	TGTGCCAGCAGCAAGGCCCGGGACAGTCTACTCACAGATACGCAGTATTTT	CASSKARDSLLTDTQYF
TRBJ1-2	-	TRBV7-9	-	TGTGCCAGCAGCTTAGACGGACTTCGTGGCTACACCTTC	CASSLDGLRGYTF
TRBJ1-1	-	TRBV5-4	-	TGTGCCAGCAGATCACAGGGTTATGGGGTTGCTTTCTTT	CASRSQGYGVAFF